Each of the 21 T cell receptor beta chains below was sequenced from the same sample in a study of T cells in Graves' hyperthyroidism and ophthalmopathy. TCR beta CDR3 regions were amplified from RNA. First-round RT-PCR targeting the TCR CDR3 was performed with the HTBI primer set. TCRdb ran MiXCR on the multiplex PCR reads and lists one entry per CDR3 protein. The sample shows some 570,000 distinct CDR3 sequences, roughly 17% of them seen only once. Sequenced material: blood. These receptors originate from a woman in her late teens or twenties with Graves' ophthalmopathy.

This clonotype has at least ten counts. This rearrangement joins TRBV6-1 to TRBJ2-7; 8 bases map to TRBD1. J was trimmed by 5 bases and V by 6 bases; bases with no gene match: 12. The CDR3 is 15 residues long. The germline CDR1 and CDR2 sequences are MNHNS and SASEGT. CDR3 sequence: CASRGVVDRVNEQYF. In DNA, the CDR3 is TGTGCCAGCAGAGGGGTAGTGGACAGGGTGAACGAGCAGTACTTC.

This clonotype was found many times. The chain carries TRBV4-3 and TRBJ2-3; TRBD1 aligns across 7 bases. V shed 4 bases, J shed 4 bases, and the junction held 8 bases outside the gene matches. CDR1 and CDR2 from the germline V gene are LGHNA and YSLEER. This CDR3 contains 15 residues. For the CDR3, the DNA is TGCGCCAGCAGCCCTGTGAAGCAGGGGGCAGATACGCAGTATTTT. It codes for CASSPVKQGADTQYF.

This clonotype was counted at least ten times. The chain employs TRBV6-2 or TRBV6-3 and TRBJ2-7; 7 bases are a match to TRBD2. Germline values: CDR1 MNHEY, CDR2 SVGEGT. This CDR3 is built from 15 residues. Trimming removed 2 bases from V and 4 bases from J; junction bases left unmatched: 8. The CDR3 loop reads CASSYDPSGGYEQYF. The CDR3 DNA is TGTGCCAGCAGTTACGATCCTAGCGGAGGGTACGAGCAGTACTTC.

The chain joins TRBV2 to TRBJ2-5; TRBD2 aligns across 9 bases. This CDR3 comprises 14 residues. V was pared by 7 bases and J by 3 bases, with 6 bases of the junction left unmatched. CDR1 and CDR2 (germline): SNHLY, FYNNEI. CDR3 region: CASNQREVEETQYF. CDR3 nucleotide sequence: TGTGCCAGCAACCAGCGGGAGGTTGAAGAGACCCAGTACTTC.

This clonotype was observed many times. The chain uses TRBV30 and TRBJ2-5, with 7 bases aligning to TRBD2. The CDR3 extends over 15 amino acids. The germline gives CDR1 GTSNPN, CDR2 SVGIG (reference sequence). Unmatched junction bases numbered 9, after V lost 0 bases and J lost 5 bases. This CDR3 reads CAWSVYAGVGETQYF. CDR3 sequence (DNA): TGTGCCTGGAGTGTTTACGCGGGGGTTGGGGAGACCCAGTACTTC.

This clonotype was found many times. The chain combines TRBV7-2 with TRBJ2-7, with TRBD2 matching over 8 bases. V lost 5 bases to trimming and J lost 3 bases; unmatched junction nucleotides: 6. The CDR3 is made up of 14 amino acids. CDR1 is SGHTA, CDR2 FQGNSA, per germline. This chain's CDR3 is CASSPYGGVYEQYF. In nucleotides, the CDR3 is TGTGCCAGCAGCCCCTACGGGGGGGTCTACGAGCAGTACTTC.

The V gene is TRBV9, the J gene TRBJ2-7, with D perhaps matching TRBD1 (6 bases). Germline CDR1 is SGDLS and CDR2 is YYNGEE. The V and J ends lost 2 bases and 1 base respectively, with 7 bases between them. The CDR3 sequence is 13 residues long. The DNA for the CDR3 is TGTGCCAGCAGCGTTACAGGGTCCTACGAGCAGTACTTC. Translating gives CASSVTGSYEQYF.

This clonotype was seen at least ten times. The chain recombines TRBV18 with TRBJ2-7; D not resolved. The CDR3 has 14 amino acids. Germline lookup yields CDR1 KGHSH and CDR2 LQKENI. V gave up 3 bases and J gave up 4 bases, with 13 bases separating them. CDR3 in DNA: TGTGCCAGCTCACCTCGGACGGCACTATACGAGCAGTACTTC. It encodes CASSPRTALYEQYF. Using reference TRBV18 and TRBJ2-7 for the parts outside the CDR3, the full variable domain is NAGVMQNPRHLVRRRGQEARLRCSPMKGHSHVYWYRQLPEEGLKFMVYLQKENIIDESGMPKERFSAEFPKEGPSILRIQQVVRGDSAAYFCASSPRTALYEQYFGPGTRLTVT.

This clonotype was recorded many times. This chain connects TRBV11-2 to TRBJ2-3, with TRBD2 identical over 11 bases. The V segment lost 4 bases and the J segment 2 bases; nucleotides outside the gene matches: 11. Germline values: CDR1 SGHAT, CDR2 FQNNGV. The CDR3 is 18 amino acids. This CDR3 is CASSSPTSGAIFTDTQYF. The CDR3 DNA is TGTGCCAGCAGCTCGCCGACTAGCGGGGCGATTTTCACAGATACGCAGTATTTT.

This clonotype was detected only a few times. The rearrangement joins TRBV7-9 to TRBJ1-1; D is perhaps TRBD1 (5 bases). Trimming shortened V by 2 bases and J by 8 bases, and 9 bases separated the two germline ends. CDR1 is SEHNR and CDR2 is FQNEAQ in the germline V gene (reference sequence). This CDR3 contains 12 residues. The CDR3 coding sequence is TGTGCCAGCAGCTTACCGGGACCGGAAGCTTTCTTT. It codes for CASSLPGPEAFF.

This clonotype was seen more than once but under ten times. The CDR3 sequence: CASSLRGAGGSPLHF. Here the CDR3 DNA reads TGTGCCAGCAGTTTACGCGGGGCTGGTGGTTCACCCCTCCACTTT. The chain combines TRBV27 with TRBJ1-6, with D maybe TRBD1 (5 bases). Germline assignment: CDR1 MNHEY and CDR2 SMNVEV (reference sequence). The CDR3 spans 15 residues. The germline V and J ends were trimmed by 2 bases and 9 bases, with 14 bases remaining between them.

This clonotype was seen repeatedly, ten times or more. The V call is TRBV2, the J call TRBJ1-4, with D tentatively TRBD1 (5 bases). V gave up 3 bases and J gave up 1 base, with 6 bases separating them. CDR1 and CDR2 from the germline V gene are SNHLY and FYNNEI. The CDR3 contains 14 residues. CDR3 residues: CASSEGLTNEKLFF. The CDR3 DNA follows: TGTGCCAGCAGTGAGGGGCTAACTAATGAAAAACTGTTTTTT. The full variable domain, with the rest looked up from reference TRBV2 and TRBJ1-4, is EPEVTQTPSHQVTQMGQEVILRCVPISNHLYFYWYRQILGQKVEFLVSFYNNEISEKSEIFDDQFSVERPDGSNFTLKIRSTKLEDSAMYFCASSEGLTNEKLFFGSGTQLSVL.

This clonotype was seen more than once but under ten times. The chain uses TRBV6-9 and TRBJ1-2; D call uncertain. This CDR3 region has 16 residues. The V end was cut by 0 bases, the J end by 4 bases, with 15 bases between. Per germline, CDR1 MNHGY and CDR2 SVAAGI. The CDR3 here is CASSYSQETSGYGYTF. CDR3 nucleotide sequence: TGTGCCAGCAGTTATTCCCAAGAGACTTCTGGCTATGGCTACACCTTC.

This clonotype has only one observation. The V gene is TRBV20-1, the J gene TRBJ1-5; a possible D gene is TRBD1 (5 bases). This CDR3 has 13 amino acids. Trimming shortened V by 6 bases and J by 3 bases, and 12 bases separated the two germline ends. Germline CDR1 DFQATT, CDR2 SNEGSKA (reference sequence). The CDR3: CSAGGGTNQPQHF. The CDR3, as DNA: TGCAGTGCAGGCGGGGGGACCAATCAGCCCCAGCATTTT.

This clonotype was observed a few times. The CDR3 reads CASSRLQGSSYNEQFF. The CDR3 coding sequence is TGCGCCAGCAGCCGGCTACAGGGGAGCTCCTACAATGAGCAGTTCTTC. The chain employs TRBV4-1 and TRBJ2-1; 7 bases are shared with TRBD1. V gave up 4 bases and J gave up 0 bases; unmatched junction bases: 6. This CDR3 is built from 16 residues. Per germline, CDR1 MGHRA and CDR2 YSYEKL.

The chain links TRBV20-1 to TRBJ2-7; the match to TRBD2 covers 12 bases. CDR3 length: 16 residues. Germline CDR1 is DFQATT and CDR2 is SNEGSKA (reference sequence). Losses at the gene ends were 5 bases for V and 5 bases for J; bases not matched to a gene: 13. The CDR3 DNA reads as TGCAGTGCTGAGACTAGCGGGGGAGCACAGATAGACGAGCAGTACTTC. Amino acids: CSAETSGGAQIDEQYF.

This clonotype was counted ten times or more. The chain joins TRBV20-1 to TRBJ2-7, with D unclear. The CDR3 spans 13 residues. Germline V gene sequence: CDR1 DFQATT, CDR2 SNEGSKA (reference sequence). The V gene lost 2 bases and the J gene lost 1 base, with 9 bases spanning the gap. DNA for the CDR3: TGCAGTGCTAGATTACCAAATTCCTACGAGCAGTACTTC. Translating gives CSARLPNSYEQYF.

V and J are TRBV4-3 and TRBJ2-1; D assignment may be TRBD1 or TRBD2 (6 bases each). V was shortened by 0 bases and J by 1 base, with 10 bases between the two germline ends. Looked up from germline, CDR1 is LGHNA and CDR2 is YSLEER. The CDR3 loop spans 16 amino acids. CDR3 bases: TGCGCCAGCAGCCAAGAAGGGGGAGGATCCTACAATGAGCAGTTCTTC. It specifies CASSQEGGGSYNEQFF.

As regards this clonotype: Possible read error: a much larger clone is one base away. The chain recombines TRBV27 with TRBJ1-2, with D possibly being TRBD1 (5 bases). The germline gives CDR1 MNHEY, CDR2 SMNVEV (reference sequence). This CDR3 spans 17 amino acids. Trimming left V 4 bases short and J 6 bases short, with 24 bases between. This CDR3 is CASSYLPGSGASDGYTF. The CDR3 bases are TGTGCCAGCAGTTACCTTCCGGGCAGTGGGGCTAGCGATGGCTACACCTTC.

The chain couples TRBV20-1 to TRBJ2-7, with 8 bases identical to TRBD1. Germline V gene data show CDR1 as DFQATT and CDR2 as SNEGSKA (reference sequence). The V segment lost 1 base and the J segment 0 bases; nucleotides outside the gene matches: 5. This CDR3 comprises 15 residues. CDR3 amino acids: CSARGWTGPSYEQYF. The CDR3 nucleotides read TGCAGTGCTAGAGGCTGGACAGGGCCCTCCTACGAGCAGTACTTC.

This chain uses TRBV7-9 with TRBJ2-5, with no clear D. V dropped 5 bases and J dropped 2 bases, with 12 bases sitting between them. This CDR3 has 14 residues. In germline, CDR1 is SEHNR, CDR2 FQNEAQ (reference sequence). The CDR3 nucleotides read TGTGCCAGCAGCCCACAGTCCGGGCAAGAGACCCAGTACTTC. Translation gives CASSPQSGQETQYF. Combining the CDR3 with reference TRBV7-9 and TRBJ2-5 gives the whole variable domain DTGVSQNPRHKITKRGQNVTFRCDPISEHNRLYWYRQTLGQGPEFLTYFQNEAQLEKSRLLSDRFSAERPKGSFSTLEIQRTEQGDSAMYLCASSPQSGQETQYFGPGTRLLVL.